These T cell receptor beta chains were read from a single sample in a study of beta chain features in type 1 diabetes. The table came from immunoSEQ multiplex PCR; TCRdb's copy has only in-frame clones and leaves some out. The table records fewer than 200,000 clones, approximately 13% of them present only once. Sequencing input: central memory CD4+ T cells from blood. The receptors shown here come from a woman under 30 in good health. CDR3s include the opening cysteine and the closing phenylalanine or tryptophan. The D gene is left open where the match is weak. Not every row has a clone size; where given, it reads once, few, many or a size class.

>TRBV2|-|TRBJ2-1|few
CASSSTGSSYNEQFF
TGTGCCAGCAGCTCTACAGGGAGCTCCTACAATGAGCAGTTCTTC
>TRBV7-9|-|TRBJ1-4|-
CASGAEVEKLFF
TGTGCCAGCGGGGCAGAGGTTGAAAAACTGTTTTTT
>TRBV7-2|TRBD2|TRBJ2-5|once
CASSFLGTTGGETQYF
TGTGCCAGCAGCTTCCTCGGGACTACTGGGGGGGAGACCCAGTACTTC
>TRBV5-1|TRBD1|TRBJ2-7|-
CASSPGQVGAYEQYF
TGCGCCAGCAGCCCCGGACAGGTGGGGGCCTACGAGCAGTACTTC
>TRBV19|TRBD2|TRBJ2-1|many
CASSVRGTSGANEQFF
TGTGCCAGTAGTGTCCGCGGGACTAGCGGGGCCAATGAGCAGTTCTTC
>TRBV5-4|TRBD1|TRBJ1-2|few
CASSPGQGASIRGYTF
TGTGCCAGCAGCCCGGGACAGGGGGCTTCAATCAGGGGCTACACCTTC
>TRBV19|TRBD1|TRBJ2-7|few
CASSLPTGTASYEQYF
TGTGCCAGTAGTCTTCCAACCGGGACAGCCTCTTACGAGCAGTACTTC
>TRBV5-4|TRBD2|TRBJ2-7|-
CASSLASGRAVHEQYF
TGTGCCAGCAGCTTGGCTTCCGGGAGGGCCGTTCACGAGCAGTACTTC
>TRBV9|TRBD2|TRBJ2-7|-
CASSPGTSGSLYEQYF
TGTGCCAGCAGCCCGGGGACTAGCGGGAGTCTATACGAGCAGTACTTC
>TRBV18|-|TRBJ1-1|few
CASSPQYGEEAFF
TGTGCCAGCTCACCACAGTATGGGGAGGAAGCTTTCTTT
>TRBV29-1|-|TRBJ1-2|few
CSVDPLSINFNYGYTF
TGCAGCGTTGACCCTCTATCTATTAACTTTAACTATGGCTACACCTTC
>TRBV30|-|TRBJ2-6|few
CAWSGVWANVLTF
TGTGCCTGGAGTGGCGTGTGGGCCAACGTCCTGACTTTC
>TRBV11-2|-|TRBJ2-5|many
CASSGQGPRETQYF
TGTGCCAGCAGCGGTCAGGGGCCGAGGGAGACCCAGTACTTC
>TRBV30|-|TRBJ2-7|few
CAWSRTAFEQYF
TGTGCCTGGAGTCGGACAGCGTTCGAGCAGTACTTC
>TRBV7-8|-|TRBJ2-3|few
CASSLGYGGMTTDTQYF
TGTGCCAGCAGCTTAGGCTACGGCGGGATGACCACGGATACGCAGTATTTT
>TRBV4-2|TRBD2|TRBJ2-7|-
CASSQVAGGNYEQYF
TGTGCCAGCAGCCAAGTAGCGGGAGGGAACTACGAGCAGTACTTC
>TRBV9|-|TRBJ2-1|many
CASSVGGEWNEQFF
TGTGCCAGCAGCGTAGGGGGGGAGTGGAATGAGCAGTTCTTC
>TRBV11-2|-|TRBJ2-1|-
CASRPSALVYNEQFF
TGTGCCAGCAGACCAAGCGCGTTAGTCTACAATGAGCAGTTCTTC
>TRBV5-1|-|TRBJ2-5|-
CASSLMQGPQETQYF
TGCGCCAGCAGTCTCATGCAGGGGCCCCAAGAGACCCAGTACTTC
>TRBV6-6|-|TRBJ2-7|-
CASSRRDEQYF
TGTGCCAGCAGTCGCAGGGACGAGCAGTACTTC
>TRBV7-8|TRBD1|TRBJ2-2|few
CASSKRQGTNTGELFF
TGTGCCAGCAGCAAACGACAGGGCACGAACACCGGGGAGCTGTTTTTT
>TRBV6-1|-|TRBJ1-1|few
CASRADVGEAFF
TGTGCCAGCAGAGCGGACGTCGGGGAAGCTTTCTTT
>TRBV9|-|TRBJ2-2|few
CASSVRAKSNTGELFF
TGTGCCAGCAGCGTAAGAGCTAAATCGAACACCGGGGAGCTGTTTTTT
>TRBV5-4|TRBD2|TRBJ2-7|-
CASSLRLAGAREQYF
TGTGCCAGCAGCTTGCGTCTAGCGGGTGCACGCGAGCAGTACTTC
>TRBV9|TRBD1|TRBJ1-2|few
CASKPGGTGDGYTF
TGTGCCAGCAAGCCCGGGGGGACAGGGGATGGCTACACCTTC
>TRBV9|-|TRBJ1-3|few
CASSPFEGNTIYF
TGTGCCAGCAGCCCTTTTGAGGGAAACACCATATATTTT
>TRBV11-2|-|TRBJ2-3|-
CASRRIRGTDTQYF
TGTGCCAGCAGGAGAATCAGGGGCACAGATACGCAGTATTTT
>TRBV11-2|TRBD1|TRBJ1-5|few
CASSLGTGWNQPQHF
TGTGCCAGCAGCTTGGGGACAGGGTGGAATCAGCCCCAGCATTTT
>TRBV29-1|TRBD1|TRBJ2-5|-
CSVEARTGKETQYF
TGCAGCGTTGAAGCCCGGACAGGGAAGGAGACCCAGTACTTC
>TRBV5-4|-|TRBJ2-3|-
CASSFSGGDTQYF
TGTGCCAGCAGCTTCAGTGGAGGGGATACGCAGTATTTT
>TRBV5-6|TRBD1|TRBJ1-5|few
CASSLRDRVEPQHF
TGTGCCAGCAGCTTGAGGGACAGGGTGGAACCCCAGCATTTT
>TRBV6-6|TRBD1|TRBJ1-3|-
CASSYSGTEAVPIYF
TGTGCCAGCAGTTACTCTGGGACAGAAGCTGTACCCATATATTTT
>TRBV29-1|-|TRBJ1-1|-
CSVVYRYSEAFF
TGCAGCGTTGTTTATCGGTACAGTGAAGCTTTCTTT
>TRBV9|TRBD1|TRBJ2-1|-
CASSVITGGNNEQFF
TGTGCCAGCAGCGTGATAACAGGGGGTAACAATGAGCAGTTCTTC
>TRBV5-4|TRBD2|TRBJ2-1|many
CASRPGLAGGNSPGEQFF
TGTGCCAGCAGACCGGGACTAGCGGGAGGTAACTCTCCGGGTGAGCAGTTCTTC
>TRBV28|TRBD2|TRBJ2-5|few
CASTPGTSGQETQYF
TGTGCCAGCACCCCGGGGACTAGCGGCCAAGAGACCCAGTACTTC
>TRBV14|-|TRBJ2-7|few
CASSQDRAGDYEQYF
TGTGCCAGCAGCCAAGATCGGGCAGGGGACTACGAGCAGTACTTC
>TRBV30|TRBD1|TRBJ1-3|few
CAWSVSGGNTIYF
TGTGCCTGGAGTGTATCAGGGGGGAACACCATATATTTT
>TRBV9|TRBD2|TRBJ2-1|many
CASSSTTSGSRNEQFF
TGTGCCAGCAGCTCTACGACTAGCGGGAGTCGCAATGAGCAGTTCTTC
>TRBV9|TRBD1|TRBJ2-7|few
CASSASPGTGLYEQYF
TGTGCCAGCAGCGCCTCGCCCGGGACAGGACTCTACGAGCAGTACTTC
>TRBV7-8|-|TRBJ2-2|-
CASSLGVYLGWDTGELFF
TGTGCCAGCAGCTTAGGAGTCTACTTGGGCTGGGACACCGGGGAGCTGTTTTTT
>TRBV6-5|TRBD1|TRBJ2-3|-
CASSYGGQNTDTQYF
TGTGCCAGCAGTTACGGGGGACAGAACACAGATACGCAGTATTTT